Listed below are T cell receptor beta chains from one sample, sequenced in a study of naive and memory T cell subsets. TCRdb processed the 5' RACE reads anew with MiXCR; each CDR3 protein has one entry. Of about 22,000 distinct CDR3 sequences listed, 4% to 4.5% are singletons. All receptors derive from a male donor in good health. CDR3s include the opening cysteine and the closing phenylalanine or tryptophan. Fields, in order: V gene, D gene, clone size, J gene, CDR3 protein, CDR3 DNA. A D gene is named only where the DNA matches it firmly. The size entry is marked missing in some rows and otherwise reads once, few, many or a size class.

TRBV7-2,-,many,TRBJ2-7,CASSLGPSSYEQYF,TGTGCCAGCAGCTTAGGACCGAGCTCCTACGAGCAGTACTTC
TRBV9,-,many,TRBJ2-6,CASSVYSGANVLTF,TGTGCCAGCAGCGTCTACTCTGGGGCCAACGTCCTGACTTTC
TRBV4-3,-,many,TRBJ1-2,CASSQDLAAIYGYTF,TGCGCCAGCAGCCAAGATTTGGCAGCGATCTATGGCTACACCTTC
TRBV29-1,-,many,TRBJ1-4,CSVREANEKLFF,TGCAGCGTTAGGGAGGCTAATGAAAAACTGTTTTTT
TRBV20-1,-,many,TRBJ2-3,CSARPPSRVGDTQYF,TGCAGTGCTAGACCTCCTTCTAGAGTGGGTGATACGCAGTATTTT
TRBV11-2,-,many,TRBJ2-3,CASSLDPRPVDTQYF,TGTGCCAGCAGCTTAGATCCCCGTCCTGTTGATACGCAGTATTTT
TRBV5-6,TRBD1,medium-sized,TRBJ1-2,CASYEQGGAGDGYTF,TGTGCCAGCTACGAACAAGGGGGCGCAGGGGATGGCTACACCTTC
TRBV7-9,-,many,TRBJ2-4,CASSLEFLGIAKNIQYF,TGTGCCAGCAGCTTAGAGTTCCTTGGAATAGCCAAAAACATTCAGTACTTC
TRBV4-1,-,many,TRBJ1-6,CASSQGGRKVYNSPLHF,TGCGCCAGCAGCCAAGGGGGCAGGAAGGTCTATAATTCACCCCTCCACTTT
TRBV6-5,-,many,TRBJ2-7,CASSYISGGRGYEQYF,TGTGCCAGCAGTTACATCTCCGGAGGCAGGGGCTACGAGCAGTACTTC
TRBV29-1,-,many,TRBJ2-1,CSVELAHSSSYNEQFF,TGCAGCGTTGAACTAGCTCATTCGAGCTCCTACAATGAGCAGTTCTTC
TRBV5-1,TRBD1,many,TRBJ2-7,CASSLADRVDEQYF,TGCGCCAGCAGCTTGGCGGACAGGGTGGACGAGCAGTACTTC
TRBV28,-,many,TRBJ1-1,CASEGIGGEAFF,TGTGCCAGCGAGGGGATAGGTGGTGAAGCTTTCTTT
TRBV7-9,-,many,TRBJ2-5,CASSFALGTGETQYF,TGTGCCAGCAGCTTTGCATTGGGTACCGGAGAGACCCAGTACTTC
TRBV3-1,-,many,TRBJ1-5,CASSTSVGVGQPQHF,TGTGCCAGCAGCACCTCAGTAGGGGTCGGGCAGCCCCAGCATTTT
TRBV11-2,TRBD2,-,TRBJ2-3,CASSFTSGGSDTQYF,TGTGCCAGCAGCTTTACTAGCGGGGGAAGCGATACGCAGTATTTT
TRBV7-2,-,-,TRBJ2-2,CVSRGGPNTGELFF,TGTGTCAGCAGGGGGGGCCCGAACACCGGGGAGCTGTTTTTT
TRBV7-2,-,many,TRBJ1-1,CASSLEGRSRNTEAFF,TGTGCCAGCAGCTTAGAGGGGAGGAGTAGAAACACTGAAGCTTTCTTT
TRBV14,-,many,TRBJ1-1,CASSKTMAAGRNTEAFF,TGTGCCAGCAGTAAAACTATGGCGGCAGGGCGCAACACTGAAGCTTTCTTT
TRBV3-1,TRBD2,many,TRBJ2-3,CASSRRGTSGRNTQYF,TGTGCCAGCAGCCGCCGGGGGACTAGCGGGCGGAATACGCAGTATTTT
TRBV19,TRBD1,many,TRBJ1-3,CASSIPGQPSGNTTYF,TGTGCCAGTAGTATCCCGGGACAGCCCTCTGGAAACACCACATATTTT
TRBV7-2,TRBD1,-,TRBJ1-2,CASSVTGAGSSYGYTF,TGTGCCAGCAGCGTCACAGGGGCAGGTAGTAGCTATGGCTACACCTTC
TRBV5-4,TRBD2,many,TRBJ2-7,CASSPGTSGRYEQYF,TGTGCCAGCAGCCCAGGGACTAGCGGGAGATACGAGCAGTACTTC
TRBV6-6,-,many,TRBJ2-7,CASSPYTYEQYF,TGTGCCAGCAGCCCATACACCTACGAGCAGTACTTC
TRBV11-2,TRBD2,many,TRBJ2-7,CASSQGLAEYF,TGTGCCAGCAGCCAGGGACTAGCGGAGTACTTC
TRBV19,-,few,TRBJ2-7,CASKDSFSYEQYF,TGTGCCAGTAAAGATAGTTTCTCCTACGAGCAGTACTTC
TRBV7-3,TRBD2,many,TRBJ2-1,CASSLGLRGRAQNEQFF,TGTGCCAGCAGCTTGGGTTTACGCGGGAGGGCCCAAAATGAGCAGTTCTTC
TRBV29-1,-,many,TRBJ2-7,CSVADGYEQYF,TGCAGCGTCGCGGACGGATACGAGCAGTACTTC
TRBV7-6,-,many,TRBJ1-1,CASSLAGAGTEAFF,TGTGCCAGCAGCTTAGCGGGGGCCGGGACTGAAGCTTTCTTT
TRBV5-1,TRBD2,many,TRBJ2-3,CASKGTSGSTDTQYF,TGCGCCAGCAAAGGAACTAGCGGAAGCACAGATACGCAGTATTTT
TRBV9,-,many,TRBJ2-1,CASGGDEQFF,TGTGCCAGCGGTGGGGATGAGCAGTTCTTC
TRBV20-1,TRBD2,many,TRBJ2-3,CSASGLADSAGDTQYF,TGCAGTGCTAGTGGACTAGCGGACTCGGCGGGGGATACGCAGTATTTT
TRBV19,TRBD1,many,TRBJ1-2,CASTKGARLNYGYTF,TGTGCCAGTACGAAGGGGGCCAGGCTCAACTATGGCTACACCTTC
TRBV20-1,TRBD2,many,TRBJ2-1,CSARSSGREANEQFF,TGCAGTGCAAGAAGTAGCGGGAGGGAGGCGAATGAGCAGTTCTTC
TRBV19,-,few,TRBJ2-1,CASSLGASSYNEQFF,TGTGCCAGTTCCCTCGGGGCCAGCTCCTACAATGAGCAGTTCTTC
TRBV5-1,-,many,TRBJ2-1,CASSLRDVNNEQFF,TGCGCCAGCAGCTTGCGGGACGTTAACAATGAGCAGTTCTTC
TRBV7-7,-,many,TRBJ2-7,CASSPDPYGASYEQYF,TGTGCTAGCAGCCCCGACCCGTACGGAGCCTCCTACGAGCAGTACTTC
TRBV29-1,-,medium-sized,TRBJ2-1,CSVERQEQGYNEQFF,TGCAGCGTTGAAAGACAGGAGCAGGGCTACAATGAGCAGTTCTTC
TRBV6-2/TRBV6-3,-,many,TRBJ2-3,CASSSQRSGPSTDTQYF,TGTGCCAGCAGTTCCCAGAGGTCCGGCCCTAGCACAGATACGCAGTATTTT
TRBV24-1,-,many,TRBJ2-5,CATSDSRPYQETQYF,TGTGCCACCAGTGATTCACGGCCGTACCAAGAGACCCAGTACTTC
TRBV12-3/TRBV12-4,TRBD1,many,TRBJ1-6,CASSLGDRLNSPLHF,TGTGCCAGCAGTTTAGGGGACAGGCTTAATTCACCCCTCCACTTT
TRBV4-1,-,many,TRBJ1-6,CASSRGSSSYNSPLHF,TGCGCCAGCAGCCGTGGGAGTAGCTCCTATAATTCACCCCTCCACTTT
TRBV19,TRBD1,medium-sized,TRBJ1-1,CASRQGSTEAFF,TGTGCCAGCCGACAGGGCAGTACTGAAGCTTTCTTT
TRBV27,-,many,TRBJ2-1,CASSYRTYNEQFF,TGTGCCAGCAGTTACCGGACCTACAATGAGCAGTTCTTC
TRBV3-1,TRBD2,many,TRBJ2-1,CASSPSGDGNEQFF,TGTGCCAGCAGCCCTAGCGGGGATGGTAATGAGCAGTTCTTC
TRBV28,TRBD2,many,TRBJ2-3,CASSLWTSVSTDTQYF,TGTGCCAGCAGTTTATGGACTAGCGTTAGCACAGATACGCAGTATTTT
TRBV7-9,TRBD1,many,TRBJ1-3,CASSQTRDRGAGNTIYF,TGTGCCAGCAGCCAGACCCGCGACAGGGGGGCTGGAAACACCATATATTTT
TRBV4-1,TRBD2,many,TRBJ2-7,CASSQGVGGIYEQYF,TGCGCCAGCAGCCAAGGAGTGGGGGGGATCTACGAGCAGTACTTC
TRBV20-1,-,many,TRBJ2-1,CSARPTDYEQFF,TGCAGTGCTAGACCCACGGATTATGAGCAGTTCTTC
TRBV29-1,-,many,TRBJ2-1,CSVTSGASWTVNEQFF,TGCAGCGTCACATCCGGGGCTAGCTGGACCGTCAATGAGCAGTTCTTC
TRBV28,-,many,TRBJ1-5,CASSLAGSNQPQHF,TGTGCCAGCAGTTTGGCGGGGAGCAATCAGCCCCAGCATTTT
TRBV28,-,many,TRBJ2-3,CASTLGPPRTDTQYF,TGTGCCAGCACCTTGGGCCCCCCTCGAACAGATACGCAGTATTTT
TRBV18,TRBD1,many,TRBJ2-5,CASSPTGPLQETQYF,TGTGCCAGCTCACCGACAGGGCCCCTTCAAGAGACCCAGTACTTC
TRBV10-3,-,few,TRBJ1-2,CAISESTGSGYTF,TGTGCCATCAGTGAGTCTACAGGGAGCGGCTACACCTTC
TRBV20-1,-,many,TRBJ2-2,CSARRNTGELFF,TGCAGTGCTAGACGCAACACCGGGGAGCTGTTTTTT
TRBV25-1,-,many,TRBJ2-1,CASSDPPNEQFF,TGTGCCAGCAGTGACCCCCCCAATGAGCAGTTCTTC